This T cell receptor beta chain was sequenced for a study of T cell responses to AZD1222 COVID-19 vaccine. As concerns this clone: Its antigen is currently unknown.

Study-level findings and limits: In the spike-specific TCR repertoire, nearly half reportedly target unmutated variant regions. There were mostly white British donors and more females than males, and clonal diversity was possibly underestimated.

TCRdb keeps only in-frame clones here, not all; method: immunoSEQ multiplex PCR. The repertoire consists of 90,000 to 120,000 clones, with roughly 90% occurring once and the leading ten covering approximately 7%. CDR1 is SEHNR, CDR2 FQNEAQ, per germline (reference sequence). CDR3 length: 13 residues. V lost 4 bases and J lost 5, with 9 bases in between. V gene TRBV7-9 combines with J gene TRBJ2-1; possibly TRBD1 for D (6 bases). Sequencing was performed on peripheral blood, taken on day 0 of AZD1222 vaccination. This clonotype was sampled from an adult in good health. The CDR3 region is CASSYGQHNEQFF. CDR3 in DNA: TGTGCCAGCAGCTACGGACAGCACAATGAGCAGTTCTTC. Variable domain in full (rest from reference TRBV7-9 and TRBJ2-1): DTGVSQNPRHKITKRGQNVTFRCDPISEHNRLYWYRQTLGQGPEFLTYFQNEAQLEKSRLLSDRFSAERPKGSFSTLEIQRTEQGDSAMYLCASSYGQHNEQFFGPGTRLTVL.